This T cell receptor beta chain was recorded in a study of memory CD4+ T cells and cytomegalovirus serostatus. Study-wide results and limits: Each of approximately 73 CMV-associated TCRbeta sequences occurred in one to five individuals.

The table came from immunoSEQ multiplex PCR; TCRdb's copy has only in-frame clones and leaves some out. The table includes about 57,000 clones, around 80% detected once. Turning to this clone: Its matching antigen is unknown.

The CDR3 is made up of 15 amino acids. CDR1 and CDR2 (germline): MNHNS, SASEGT. Germline trimming cut 4 bases from V and 3 bases from J; bases unmatched to any gene: 8. The sort gate was single viable CD3+CD4+CD8-CD45RO+ cells for memory CD4+ T cells. After thawing, CD4+ T cells were positively selected. This chain joins TRBV6-1 and TRBJ2-7; 8 bases are shared with TRBD1. This receptor was identified in an adult in good health and CMV-seronegative. The sample was memory CD4+ T cells from blood. The CDR3 DNA follows: TGTGCCAGCAGTGCATACAGACAGGGGAACTACGAGCAGTACTTC. As protein: CASSAYRQGNYEQYF.